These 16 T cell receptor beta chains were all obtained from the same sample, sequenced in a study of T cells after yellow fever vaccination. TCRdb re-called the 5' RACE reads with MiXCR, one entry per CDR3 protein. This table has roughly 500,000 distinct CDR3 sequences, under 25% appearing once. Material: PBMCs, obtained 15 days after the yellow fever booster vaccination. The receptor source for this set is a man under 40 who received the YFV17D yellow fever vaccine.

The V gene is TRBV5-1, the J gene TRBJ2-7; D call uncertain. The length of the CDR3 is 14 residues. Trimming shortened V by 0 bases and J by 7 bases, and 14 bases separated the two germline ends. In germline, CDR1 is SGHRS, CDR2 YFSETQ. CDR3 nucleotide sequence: TGCGCCAGCAGCTTGGCCGGTGCGAACGAGGAGCAGTACTTC. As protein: CASSLAGANEEQYF.

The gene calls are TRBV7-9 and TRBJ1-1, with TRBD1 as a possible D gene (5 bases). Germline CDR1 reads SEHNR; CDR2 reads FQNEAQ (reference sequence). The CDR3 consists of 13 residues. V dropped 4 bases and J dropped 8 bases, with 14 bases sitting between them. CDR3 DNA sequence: TGTGCCAGCAGCTACGCCGGCGGGACCGAAGCTTTCTTT. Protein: CASSYAGGTEAFF.

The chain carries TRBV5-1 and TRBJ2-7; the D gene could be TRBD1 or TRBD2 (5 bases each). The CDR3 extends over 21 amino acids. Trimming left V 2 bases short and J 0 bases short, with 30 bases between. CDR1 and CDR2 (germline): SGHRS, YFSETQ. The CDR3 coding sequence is TGCGCCAGCAGCTTTCCGCGCATTAATGGGACCAGGGAAAAGATCTCCTACGAGCAGTACTTC. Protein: CASSFPRINGTREKISYEQYF.

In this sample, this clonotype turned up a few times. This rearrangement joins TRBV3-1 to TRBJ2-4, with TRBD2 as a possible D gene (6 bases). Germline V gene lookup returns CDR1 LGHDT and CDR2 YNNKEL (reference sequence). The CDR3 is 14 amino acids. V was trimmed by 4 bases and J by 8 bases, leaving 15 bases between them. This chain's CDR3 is CASSRTEGGDIQYF. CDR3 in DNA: TGTGCCAGCAGCCGGACGGAGGGTGGGGACATTCAGTACTTC.

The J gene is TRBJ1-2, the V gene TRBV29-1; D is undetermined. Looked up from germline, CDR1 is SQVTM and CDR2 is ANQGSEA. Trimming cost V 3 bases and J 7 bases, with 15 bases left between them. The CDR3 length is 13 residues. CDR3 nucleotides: TGCAGCGTTGAGAGGACTCCCCAGCGTGGCTACACCTTC. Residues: CSVERTPQRGYTF.

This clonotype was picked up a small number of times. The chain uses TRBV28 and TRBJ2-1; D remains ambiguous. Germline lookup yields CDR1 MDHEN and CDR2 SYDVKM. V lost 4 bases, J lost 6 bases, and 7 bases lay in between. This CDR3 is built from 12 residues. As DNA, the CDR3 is TGTGCCAGCAGTTGGCGAGGCAATGAGCAGTTCTTC. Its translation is CASSWRGNEQFF.

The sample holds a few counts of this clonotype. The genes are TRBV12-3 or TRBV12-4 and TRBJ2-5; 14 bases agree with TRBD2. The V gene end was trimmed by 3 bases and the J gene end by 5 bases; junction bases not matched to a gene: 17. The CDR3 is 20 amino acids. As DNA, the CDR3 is TGTGCCAGCAGTTTGACCACCGGGACTAGCGGGAGCACGGGCCGGGAGACCCAGTACTTC. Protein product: CASSLTTGTSGSTGRETQYF.

Here the CDR3 reads CASSPPGWPRDEQFF. CDR3 DNA sequence: TGTGCCAGCTCACCACCTGGCTGGCCCCGGGATGAGCAGTTCTTC. This rearrangement joins TRBV18 to TRBJ2-1; D unclear. Trimming shortened V by 0 bases and J by 8 bases, and 14 bases separated the two germline ends. This CDR3 is built from 15 residues. Germline CDR1 reads KGHSH; CDR2 reads LQKENI.

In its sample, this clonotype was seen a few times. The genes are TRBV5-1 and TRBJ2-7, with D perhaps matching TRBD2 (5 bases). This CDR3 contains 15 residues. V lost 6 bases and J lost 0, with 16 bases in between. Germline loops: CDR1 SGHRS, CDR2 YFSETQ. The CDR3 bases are TGCGCCAGCACCTACACGGATGGGAGCTCCTACGAGCAGTACTTC. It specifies CASTYTDGSSYEQYF.

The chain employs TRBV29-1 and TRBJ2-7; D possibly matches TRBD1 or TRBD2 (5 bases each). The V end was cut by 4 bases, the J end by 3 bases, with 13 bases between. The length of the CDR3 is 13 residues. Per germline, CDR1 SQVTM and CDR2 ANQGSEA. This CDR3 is CSVAQGEFYEQYF. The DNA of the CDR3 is TGCAGCGTTGCCCAGGGAGAGTTCTACGAGCAGTACTTC.

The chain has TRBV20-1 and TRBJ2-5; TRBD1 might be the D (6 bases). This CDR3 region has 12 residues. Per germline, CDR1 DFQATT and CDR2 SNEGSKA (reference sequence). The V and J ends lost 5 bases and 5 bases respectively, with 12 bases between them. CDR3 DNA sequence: TGCAGTGCTCTGGAACAGGGCGAGACCCAGTACTTC. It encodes CSALEQGETQYF.

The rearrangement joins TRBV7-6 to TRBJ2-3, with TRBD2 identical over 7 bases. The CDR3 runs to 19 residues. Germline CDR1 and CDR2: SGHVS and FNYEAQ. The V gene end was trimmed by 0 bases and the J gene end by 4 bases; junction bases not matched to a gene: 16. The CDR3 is CASSLAAASGTAKADTQYF. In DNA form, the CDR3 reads TGTGCCAGCAGCTTAGCCGCGGCAAGCGGGACGGCAAAGGCAGATACGCAGTATTTT. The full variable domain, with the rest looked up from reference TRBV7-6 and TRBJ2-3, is GAGVSQSPRYKVTKRGQDVALRCDPISGHVSLYWYRQALGQGPEFLTYFNYEAQQDKSGLPNDRFSAERPEGSISTLTIQRTEQRDSAMYRCASSLAAASGTAKADTQYFGPGTRLTVL.

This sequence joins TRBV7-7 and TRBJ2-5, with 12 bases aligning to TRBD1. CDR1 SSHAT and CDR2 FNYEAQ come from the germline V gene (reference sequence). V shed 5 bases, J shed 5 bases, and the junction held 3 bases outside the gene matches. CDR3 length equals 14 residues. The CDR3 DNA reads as TGTGCCAGCAGCGCAGGGACAGGGGGCGAGACCCAGTACTTC. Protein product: CASSAGTGGETQYF.

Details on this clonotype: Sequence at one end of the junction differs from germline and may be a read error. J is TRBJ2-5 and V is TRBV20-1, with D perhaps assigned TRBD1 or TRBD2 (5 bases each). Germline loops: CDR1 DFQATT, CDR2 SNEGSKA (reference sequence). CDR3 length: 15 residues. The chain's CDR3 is CCARVGGYLGETQYF. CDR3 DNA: TGCTGTGCTAGAGTTGGGGGTTACTTGGGGGAGACCCAGTACTTC.

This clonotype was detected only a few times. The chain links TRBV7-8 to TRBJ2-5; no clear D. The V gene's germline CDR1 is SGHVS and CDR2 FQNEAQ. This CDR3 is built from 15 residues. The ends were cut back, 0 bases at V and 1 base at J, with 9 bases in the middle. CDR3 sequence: CASSLARPSQETQYF. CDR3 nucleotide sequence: TGTGCCAGCAGCTTAGCGCGTCCTAGCCAAGAGACCCAGTACTTC. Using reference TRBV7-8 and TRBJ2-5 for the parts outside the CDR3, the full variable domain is GAGVSQSPRYKVAKRGQDVALRCDPISGHVSLFWYQQALGQGPEFLTYFQNEAQLDKSGLPSDRFFAERPEGSVSTLKIQRTQQEDSAVYLCASSLARPSQETQYFGPGTRLLVL.

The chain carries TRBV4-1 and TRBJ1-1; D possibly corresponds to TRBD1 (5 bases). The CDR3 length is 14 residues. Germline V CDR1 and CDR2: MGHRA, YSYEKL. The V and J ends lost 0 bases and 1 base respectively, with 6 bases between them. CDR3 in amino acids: CASSQDGGNTEAFF. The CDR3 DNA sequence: TGCGCCAGCAGCCAAGACGGGGGGAACACTGAAGCTTTCTTT.